Listed here are 25 T cell receptor beta chains from one sample, sequenced in a study of blood T cell repertoires in COVID-19. Produced via immunoSEQ multiplex PCR; TCRdb's table is partial and in-frame only. The data show 90,000 or so clones, roughly 80% seen once. Sequenced input: peripheral blood. All receptors come from a human donor in a cohort sampled during active COVID-19.

This clone was detected only a few times. The chain carries TRBV30 and TRBJ2-3, with 9 bases identical to TRBD1. The V and J ends lost 3 bases and 2 bases, in that order; junction bases with no gene match: 6. CDR3 length: 15 amino acids. Germline V gene lookup returns CDR1 GTSNPN and CDR2 SVGIG (reference sequence). CDR3 sequence: CAWSRGQGHTDTQYF. The CDR3 DNA reads TGTGCCTGGAGCCGAGGACAGGGGCACACAGATACGCAGTATTTT. Using reference TRBV30 and TRBJ2-3 for the parts outside the CDR3, the full variable domain is SQTIHQWPATLVQPVGSPLSLECTVEGTSNPNLYWYRQAAGRGLQLLFYSVGIGQISSEVPQNLSASRPQDRQFILSSKKLLLSDSGFYLCAWSRGQGHTDTQYFGPGTRLTVL.

The chain couples TRBV6-5 to TRBJ2-7; D perhaps matches TRBD1 (8 bases). Trimming removed 6 bases at V and 1 base at J, with 16 bases between. The CDR3 has 15 amino acids. Germline V CDR1 and CDR2: MNHEY, SVGAGI. CDR3 sequence (DNA): TGTGCCAGCAGGGGGGAGGGACAGGAGTCCTACGAGCAGTACTTC. This translates into CASRGEGQESYEQYF.

The V call is TRBV6-5, the J call TRBJ1-2; D ambiguous. The V and J ends lost 7 bases and 0 bases respectively, with 12 bases between them. From germline, CDR1 is MNHEY and CDR2 SVGAGI. CDR3 length equals 14 residues. The CDR3 nucleotides read TGTGCCAGCAAACTCTCTCGCTCTAACTATGGCTACACCTTC. Translated, it gives CASKLSRSNYGYTF.

The rearrangement joins TRBV18 to TRBJ2-6; 10 nucleotides agree with TRBD1. This CDR3 has 17 amino acids. The J segment lost 0 bases and the V segment lost 8 bases, leaving 7 bases of the junction unmatched. Germline lookup yields CDR1 KGHSH and CDR2 LQKENI. CDR3 sequence (DNA): TGTGCCAGCAGCCCGGGACAGGGGAGCTCTGGGGCCAACGTCCTGACTTTC. This translates into CASSPGQGSSGANVLTF.

This clone came up once. In DNA, the CDR3 is TGTGCCAGCTCGGGGACAGCGAACACTGAAGCTTTCTTT. It encodes CASSGTANTEAFF. This chain links TRBV18 with TRBJ1-1, with 7 bases matching TRBD1. V lost 6 bases, J lost 1 base, and 2 bases stayed unmatched. This CDR3 spans 13 amino acids. Germline CDR1 KGHSH, CDR2 LQKENI.

The gene calls are TRBV9 and TRBJ2-6, with TRBD2 as a possible D gene (5 bases). This CDR3 contains 15 residues. CDR1 and CDR2 from the germline V gene are SGDLS and YYNGEE. V was shortened by 3 bases and J by 1 base, with 8 bases between the two germline ends. CDR3 sequence (DNA): TGTGCCAGCAGCGCCGGGGATTCTGGGGCCAACGTCCTGACTTTC. Translating it yields CASSAGDSGANVLTF.

This rearrangement joins TRBV6-2 or TRBV6-3 to TRBJ2-1; TRBD2 matches 8 bases. The germline gives CDR1 MNHEY, CDR2 SVGEGT. V dropped 5 bases and J dropped 4; count of bases not matched to a gene: 16. The CDR3 loop spans 18 amino acids. CDR3 loop: CASSHPLTGTSVYNEQFF. The DNA of the CDR3 is TGTGCCAGCAGTCATCCCCTAACCGGGACTAGTGTTTACAATGAGCAGTTCTTC.

This chain uses TRBV7-3 with TRBJ2-7, with 11 bases that match TRBD2. The germline V gene encodes CDR1 SGHTA and CDR2 FQGTGA. J was trimmed by 1 base and V by 6 bases; bases with no gene match: 5. The CDR3 length is 15 residues. CDR3 DNA sequence: TGTGCCAGCAGTTTTAGCGGGGGGGATTCCTACGAGCAGTACTTC. The encoded protein is CASSFSGGDSYEQYF.

The chain links TRBV29-1 to TRBJ2-1, with D uncertain. The germline gives CDR1 SQVTM, CDR2 ANQGSEA. The ends were cut back, 3 bases at V and 6 bases at J, with 12 bases in the middle. The CDR3 contains 13 residues. The DNA of the CDR3 is TGCAGCGTTGAGTCTAGACCTAGCAATGAGCAGTTCTTC. Protein: CSVESRPSNEQFF.

The V call is TRBV13, the J call TRBJ2-1; 12 bases map to TRBD2. The CDR3 runs 16 residues. V lost 2 bases, J lost 8 bases, and 7 bases stayed unmatched. Germline values: CDR1 PRHDT, CDR2 FYEKMQ (reference sequence). The CDR3, as DNA: TGTGCCAGCAGCTTACGGCCTAGCGGGAGGGGCCATGAGCAGTTCTTC. Protein sequence: CASSLRPSGRGHEQFF.

This rearrangement joins TRBV19 to TRBJ1-4; 8 bases match TRBD1. This CDR3 region has 16 residues. In germline, CDR1 is LNHDA, CDR2 SQIVND (reference sequence). Unmatched junction bases numbered 9, after V lost 1 base and J lost 8 bases. CDR3 sequence (DNA): TGTGCCAGTAGTATAGGCCTCCGGGACAGGCAGGAAAAACTGTTTTTT. It translates to CASSIGLRDRQEKLFF.

The V and J genes are TRBV7-2 and TRBJ2-1; 14 bases line up with TRBD2. With 7 bases clipped from V and 1 base from J, the junction kept 9 bases outside the gene matches. The CDR3 contains 18 residues. Germline CDR1 and CDR2: SGHTA and FQGNSA. This CDR3 reads CASNFVTSGGASYNEQFF. CDR3 in DNA: TGTGCCAGCAACTTTGTGACTAGCGGGGGGGCATCCTACAATGAGCAGTTCTTC.

This chain connects TRBV2 to TRBJ2-2; 9 bases agree with TRBD1. The germline V gene has CDR1 SNHLY and CDR2 FYNNEI. The CDR3 is made up of 14 amino acids. The trim removed 8 bases at V and 6 bases at J, leaving 7 bases unmatched. The CDR3 loop reads CASGGRTGAGELFF. CDR3 in DNA: TGTGCCAGCGGGGGGCGGACAGGGGCCGGGGAGCTGTTTTTT. The full variable domain, with the rest looked up from reference TRBV2 and TRBJ2-2, is EPEVTQTPSHQVTQMGQEVILRCVPISNHLYFYWYRQILGQKVEFLVSFYNNEISEKSEIFDDQFSVERPDGSNFTLKIRSTKLEDSAMYFCASGGRTGAGELFFGEGSRLTVL.

V is TRBV4-2 and J is TRBJ2-3; TRBD2 matches at 11 bases. Per the germline V gene, CDR1 is LGHNA and CDR2 is YNFKEQ. J gave up 8 bases and V 1 base, and 11 bases lay outside the gene matches. The CDR3 is 17 residues long. CDR3 residues: CASSQGAGGTSGITQYF. For the CDR3, the DNA is TGTGCCAGCAGCCAAGGTGCGGGGGGGACTAGCGGTATTACGCAGTATTTT.

The CDR3 loop is CASSAEGGHTEAFF. The CDR3 DNA is TGTGCCAGCAGCGCGGAGGGAGGGCACACTGAAGCTTTCTTT. This chain joins TRBV7-2 and TRBJ1-1; no definite D call. The CDR3 consists of 14 residues. The V end lost 5 bases, the J end lost 3 bases, and 13 bases lay between the germline ends. Per germline, CDR1 SGHTA and CDR2 FQGNSA.

The V and J genes are TRBV5-1 and TRBJ2-1; 13 nucleotides line up with TRBD2. Germline-derived CDR1 and CDR2 are SGHRS and YFSETQ. V trimming: 2 bases; J trimming: 7 bases; junction bases outside the gene matches: 3. The length of the CDR3 is 15 residues. This CDR3 reads CASSLLAGGLNEQFF. The DNA for the CDR3 is TGCGCCAGCAGCTTACTAGCGGGGGGGCTAAATGAGCAGTTCTTC.

Of note for this clone: At one end the junction does not follow the germline gene, possibly because of a read error. The V gene is TRBV7-7, the J gene TRBJ2-2; no reliable D call. The CDR3 is made up of 16 amino acids. Germline loops: CDR1 SSHAT, CDR2 FNYEAQ (reference sequence). The CDR3 here is CASSFVSTANTGELFF. The CDR3 nucleotides read TGTGCTAGCAGCTTTGTGAGCACAGCGAACACCGGGGAGCTGTTTTTT.

The V and J genes are TRBV7-2 and TRBJ2-3, with a possible D match to TRBD1 (5 bases). Trimming took off 5 bases at V and 11 bases at J, with 17 bases between the two ends. The CDR3 sequence is 13 residues long. Germline V gene sequence: CDR1 SGHTA, CDR2 FQGNSA. The CDR3 DNA is TGTGCCAGCAGCATAAGGGGTTCCAATCTGCAGTATTTT. This gives the protein CASSIRGSNLQYF.

The chain has TRBV3-1 (or the pseudogene TRBV3-2) and TRBJ1-6; D is undetermined. This CDR3 region has 13 residues. CDR1 and CDR2 (germline): LGHDT, YNNKEL (reference sequence). Trimming removed 2 bases from V and 11 bases from J, with 10 bases in between. The chain's CDR3 is CASSQQGQAPLHF. CDR3 nucleotides: TGTGCCAGCAGCCAACAAGGTCAGGCACCCCTCCACTTT.

V is TRBV7-2 and J is TRBJ2-6, with TRBD1 matching 7 bases. Germline values: CDR1 SGHTA, CDR2 FQGNSA. This CDR3 contains 18 residues. Germline trimming cut 4 bases from V and 0 bases from J; bases unmatched to any gene: 9. The CDR3 protein is CASSSRTGARSGANVLTF. The DNA for the CDR3 is TGTGCCAGCAGCTCCCGGACAGGCGCACGCTCTGGGGCCAACGTCCTGACTTTC.

The V call is TRBV2, the J call TRBJ1-1; D call uncertain. Germline CDR1 and CDR2: SNHLY and FYNNEI. Trimming removed 6 bases at V and 1 base at J, with 9 bases between. This CDR3 is 13 amino acids long. CDR3 sequence: CASSRTTNTEAFF. DNA for the CDR3: TGTGCCAGCAGCAGAACAACGAACACTGAAGCTTTCTTT.

The J gene is TRBJ2-7, the V gene TRBV18; TRBD1 is a possible D gene (6 bases). CDR3 size: 14 residues. V dropped 6 bases and J dropped 2 bases, with 14 bases sitting between them. Germline V lookup: CDR1 KGHSH, CDR2 LQKENI. The CDR3 sequence: CASSPRGLPYEQYF. The CDR3 DNA follows: TGTGCCAGCTCGCCCAGGGGCCTGCCCTACGAGCAGTACTTC.

The chain recombines TRBV5-4 with TRBJ2-2; no clear D gene. Germline V CDR1 and CDR2: SGHNT, YYREEE (reference sequence). V lost 1 base to trimming and J lost 8 bases, with 15 bases between them. The CDR3 covers 15 residues. The CDR3: CASSLWRGGSGELFF. DNA for the CDR3: TGTGCCAGCAGCTTGTGGCGCGGCGGCTCAGGGGAGCTGTTTTTT. Based on the CDR3 plus reference TRBV5-4 and TRBJ2-2, the full variable domain is ETGVTQSPTHLIKTRGQQVTLRCSSQSGHNTVSWYQQALGQGPQFIFQYYREEENGRGNFPPRFSGLQFPNYSSELNVNALELDDSALYLCASSLWRGGSGELFFGEGSRLTVL.

V gene TRBV5-1 combines with J gene TRBJ2-2; D may be TRBD1 (5 bases). V was cut by 3 bases and J by 5 bases, with 11 bases left in between. The CDR3 totals 14 residues. The germline gives CDR1 SGHRS, CDR2 YFSETQ. This chain's CDR3 is CASSSVQETGELFF. The CDR3 DNA follows: TGCGCCAGCAGCTCAGTACAGGAAACCGGGGAGCTGTTTTTT. Drawing the rest from reference TRBV5-1 and TRBJ2-2, the complete variable domain is KAGVTQTPRYLIKTRGQQVTLSCSPISGHRSVSWYQQTPGQGLQFLFEYFSETQRNKGNFPGRFSGRQFSNSRSEMNVSTLELGDSALYLCASSSVQETGELFFGEGSRLTVL.

This clone was found a few times. The rearrangement links TRBV7-3 to TRBJ2-7, with 7 bases matching TRBD1. V shed 2 bases and J 7 bases; nucleotides not matched to a gene: 11. CDR1 is SGHTA, CDR2 FQGTGA, per germline. This CDR3 has 15 amino acids. The CDR3 is CASSLHRGVLSEQYF. Written as DNA, the CDR3 is TGTGCCAGCAGCTTACACAGGGGCGTTCTTTCGGAGCAGTACTTC.